Detailed here is one T cell receptor beta chain. Germline CDR1 reads SGHTA; CDR2 reads FQGTGA. Losses at the gene ends were 5 bases for V and 3 bases for J; bases not matched to a gene: 8. There are 16 residues in the CDR3. Sequenced by immunoSEQ multiplex PCR; TCRdb stores in-frame clones only, minus some. The sample has tens of thousands of clones, roughly 70% seen once. This sample was taken from a study of blood T cell repertoires in COVID-19. The sample was peripheral blood. This clonotype originated in a woman in her 70s with acute or convalescent COVID-19. The chain combines TRBV7-3 with TRBJ2-3; 10 bases agree with TRBD2. The chain's CDR3 is CASSPLAGGGTDTQYF. As DNA, the CDR3 is TGTGCCAGCAGCCCCTTAGCGGGGGGCGGGACAGATACGCAGTATTTT.